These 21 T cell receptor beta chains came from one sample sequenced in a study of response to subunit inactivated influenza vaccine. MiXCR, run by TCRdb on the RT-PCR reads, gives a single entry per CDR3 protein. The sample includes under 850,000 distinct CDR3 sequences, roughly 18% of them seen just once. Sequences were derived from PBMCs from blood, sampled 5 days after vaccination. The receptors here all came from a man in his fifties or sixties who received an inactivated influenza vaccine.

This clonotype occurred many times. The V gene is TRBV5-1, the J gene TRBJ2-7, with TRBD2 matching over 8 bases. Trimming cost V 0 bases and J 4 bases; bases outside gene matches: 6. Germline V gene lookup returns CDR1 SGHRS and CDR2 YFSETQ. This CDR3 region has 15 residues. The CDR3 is CASSLASGSRYEQYF. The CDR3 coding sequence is TGCGCCAGCAGCTTGGCGAGCGGGAGTCGATACGAGCAGTACTTC.

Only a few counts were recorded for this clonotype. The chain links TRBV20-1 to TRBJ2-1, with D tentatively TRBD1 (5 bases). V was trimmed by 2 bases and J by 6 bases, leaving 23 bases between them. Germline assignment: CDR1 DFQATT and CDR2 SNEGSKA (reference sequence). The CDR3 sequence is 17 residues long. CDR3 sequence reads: CSARPNRFLAPTNEQFF. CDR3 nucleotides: TGCAGTGCTAGACCAAACAGGTTCTTAGCCCCGACCAATGAGCAGTTCTTC.

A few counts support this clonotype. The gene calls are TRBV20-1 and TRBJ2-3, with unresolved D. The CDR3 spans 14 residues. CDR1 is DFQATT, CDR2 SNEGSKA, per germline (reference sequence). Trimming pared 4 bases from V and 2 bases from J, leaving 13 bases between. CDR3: CSAIPESDTDTQYF. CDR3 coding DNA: TGCAGTGCTATACCAGAGTCTGACACAGATACGCAGTATTTT.

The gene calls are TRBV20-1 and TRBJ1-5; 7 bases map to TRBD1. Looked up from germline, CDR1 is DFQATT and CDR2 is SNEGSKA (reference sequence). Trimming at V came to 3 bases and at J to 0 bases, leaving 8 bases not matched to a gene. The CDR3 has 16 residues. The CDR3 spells CSARYRGEISNQPQHF. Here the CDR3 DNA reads TGCAGTGCTAGGTACAGGGGCGAGATTAGCAATCAGCCCCAGCATTTT.

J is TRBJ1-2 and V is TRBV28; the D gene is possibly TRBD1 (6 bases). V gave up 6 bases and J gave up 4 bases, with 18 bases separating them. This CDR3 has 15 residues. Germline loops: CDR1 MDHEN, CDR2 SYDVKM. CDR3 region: CASRSYRQESYGYTF. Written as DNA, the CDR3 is TGTGCCAGCAGATCCTACCGACAGGAGAGCTATGGCTACACCTTC.

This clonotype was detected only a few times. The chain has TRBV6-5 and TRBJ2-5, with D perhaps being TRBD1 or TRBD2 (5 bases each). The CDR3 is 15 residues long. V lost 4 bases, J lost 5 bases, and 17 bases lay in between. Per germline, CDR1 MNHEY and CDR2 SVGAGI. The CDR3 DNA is TGTGCCAGCAGTTCCGGGCCCCGGGACCGCGAGACCCAGTACTTC. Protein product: CASSSGPRDRETQYF.

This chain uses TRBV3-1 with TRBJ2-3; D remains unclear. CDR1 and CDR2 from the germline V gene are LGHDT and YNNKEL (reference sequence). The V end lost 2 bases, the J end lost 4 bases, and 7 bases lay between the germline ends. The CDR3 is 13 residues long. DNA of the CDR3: TGTGCCAGCAGCCAACTACTCGCAGATACGCAGTATTTT. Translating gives CASSQLLADTQYF.

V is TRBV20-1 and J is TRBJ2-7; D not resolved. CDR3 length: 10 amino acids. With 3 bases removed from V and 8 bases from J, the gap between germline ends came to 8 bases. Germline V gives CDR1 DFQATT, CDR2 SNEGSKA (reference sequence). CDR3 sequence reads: CSASSRKQYF. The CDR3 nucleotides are TGCAGTGCTAGCAGTAGAAAGCAGTACTTC.

The CDR3 bases are TGTGCCAGCAGCGCTAGCGGGAGCGCCTCGAATGAGCAGTTCTTC. This gives the protein CASSASGSASNEQFF. The chain employs TRBV7-3 and TRBJ2-1; 10 bases align to TRBD2. Germline values: CDR1 SGHTA, CDR2 FQGTGA. The CDR3 loop spans 15 amino acids. Trimming took 5 bases from V and 7 from J; bases not matched to a gene: 8. Full variable domain (rest looked up from reference TRBV7-3 and TRBJ2-1): GAGVSQTPSNKVTEKGKYVELRCDPISGHTALYWYRQSLGQGPEFLIYFQGTGAADDSGLPNDRFFAVRPEGSVSTLKIQRTERGDSAVYLCASSASGSASNEQFFGPGTRLTVL.

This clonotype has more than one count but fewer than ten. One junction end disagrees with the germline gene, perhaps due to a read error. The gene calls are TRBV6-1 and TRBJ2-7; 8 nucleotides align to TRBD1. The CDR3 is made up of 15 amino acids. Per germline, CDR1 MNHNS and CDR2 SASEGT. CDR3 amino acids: CASSPPGQGKYVQYF. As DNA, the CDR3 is TGTGCCAGCAGTCCGCCCGGACAGGGAAAGTACGTGCAGTACTTC.

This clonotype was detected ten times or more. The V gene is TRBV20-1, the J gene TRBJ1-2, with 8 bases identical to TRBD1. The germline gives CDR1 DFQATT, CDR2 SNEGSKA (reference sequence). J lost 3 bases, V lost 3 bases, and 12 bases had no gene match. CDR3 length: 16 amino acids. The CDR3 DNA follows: TGCAGTGCTAGTGGGAGGGCAGGGGGCTTGGACTATGGCTACACCTTC. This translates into CSASGRAGGLDYGYTF.

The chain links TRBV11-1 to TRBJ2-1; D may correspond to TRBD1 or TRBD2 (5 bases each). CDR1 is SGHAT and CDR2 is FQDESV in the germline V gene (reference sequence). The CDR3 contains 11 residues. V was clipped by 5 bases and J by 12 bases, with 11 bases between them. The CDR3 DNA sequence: TGTGCCAGCAGCGGGGACCTCCGGCAGTTCTTC. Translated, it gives CASSGDLRQFF.

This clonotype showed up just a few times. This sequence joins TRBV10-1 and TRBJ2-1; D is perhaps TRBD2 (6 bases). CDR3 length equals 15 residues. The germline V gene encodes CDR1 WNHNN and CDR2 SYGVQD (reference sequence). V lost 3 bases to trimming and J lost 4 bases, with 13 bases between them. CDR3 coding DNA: TGCGCCAGCAGTGAAGGACTACCACCGTACAATGAGCAGTTCTTC. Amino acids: CASSEGLPPYNEQFF.

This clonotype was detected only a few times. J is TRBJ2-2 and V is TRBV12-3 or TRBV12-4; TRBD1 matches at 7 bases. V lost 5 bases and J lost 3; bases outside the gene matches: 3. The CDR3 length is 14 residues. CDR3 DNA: TGTGCCAGCAGTCGGGACAGCTACACCGGGGAGCTGTTTTTT. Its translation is CASSRDSYTGELFF.

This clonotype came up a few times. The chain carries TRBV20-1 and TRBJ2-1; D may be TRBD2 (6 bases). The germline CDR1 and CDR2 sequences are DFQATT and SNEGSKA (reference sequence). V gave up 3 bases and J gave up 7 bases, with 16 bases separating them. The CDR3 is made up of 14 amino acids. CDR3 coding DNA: TGCAGTGCTAGCCGCCCTATGGGGACTAATGAGCAGTTCTTC. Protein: CSASRPMGTNEQFF.

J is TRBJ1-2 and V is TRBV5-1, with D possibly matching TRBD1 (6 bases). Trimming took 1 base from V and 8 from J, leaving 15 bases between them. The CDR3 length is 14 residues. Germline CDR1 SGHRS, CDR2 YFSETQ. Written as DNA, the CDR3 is TGCGCCAGCAGCTTGAAAGGAGGGGGTGGAGGCTACACCTTC. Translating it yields CASSLKGGGGGYTF.

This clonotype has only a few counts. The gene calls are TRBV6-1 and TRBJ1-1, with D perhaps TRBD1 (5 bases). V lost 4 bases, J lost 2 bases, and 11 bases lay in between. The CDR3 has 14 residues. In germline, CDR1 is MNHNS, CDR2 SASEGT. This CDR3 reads CASSVDTGNTEAFF. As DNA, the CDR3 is TGTGCCAGCAGTGTAGACACAGGAAACACTGAAGCTTTCTTT.

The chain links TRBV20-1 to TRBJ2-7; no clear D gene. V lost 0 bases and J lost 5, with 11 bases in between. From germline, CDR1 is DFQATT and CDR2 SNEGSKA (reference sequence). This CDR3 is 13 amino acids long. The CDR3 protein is CSARDYRVHEQYF. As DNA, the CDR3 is TGCAGTGCTAGAGATTATCGGGTTCACGAGCAGTACTTC.

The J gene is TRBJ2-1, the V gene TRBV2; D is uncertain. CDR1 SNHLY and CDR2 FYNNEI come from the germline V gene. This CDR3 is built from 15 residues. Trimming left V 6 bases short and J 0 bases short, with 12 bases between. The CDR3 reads CASRRLGISYNEQFF. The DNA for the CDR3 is TGTGCCAGCAGGCGGCTAGGTATCTCCTACAATGAGCAGTTCTTC.

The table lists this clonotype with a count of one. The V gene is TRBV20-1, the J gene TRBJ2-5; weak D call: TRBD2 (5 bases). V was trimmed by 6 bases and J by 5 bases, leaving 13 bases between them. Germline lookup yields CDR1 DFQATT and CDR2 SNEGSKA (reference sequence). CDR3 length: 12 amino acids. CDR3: CSAPLPGETQYF. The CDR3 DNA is TGCAGTGCCCCCCTACCGGGGGAGACCCAGTACTTC.

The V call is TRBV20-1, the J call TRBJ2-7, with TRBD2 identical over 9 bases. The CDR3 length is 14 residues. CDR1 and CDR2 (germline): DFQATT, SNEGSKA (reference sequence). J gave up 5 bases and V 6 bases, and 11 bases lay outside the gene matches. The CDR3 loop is CSAVGGRAGDEQYF. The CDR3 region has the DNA TGCAGTGCCGTTGGCGGGAGGGCCGGGGACGAGCAGTACTTC.